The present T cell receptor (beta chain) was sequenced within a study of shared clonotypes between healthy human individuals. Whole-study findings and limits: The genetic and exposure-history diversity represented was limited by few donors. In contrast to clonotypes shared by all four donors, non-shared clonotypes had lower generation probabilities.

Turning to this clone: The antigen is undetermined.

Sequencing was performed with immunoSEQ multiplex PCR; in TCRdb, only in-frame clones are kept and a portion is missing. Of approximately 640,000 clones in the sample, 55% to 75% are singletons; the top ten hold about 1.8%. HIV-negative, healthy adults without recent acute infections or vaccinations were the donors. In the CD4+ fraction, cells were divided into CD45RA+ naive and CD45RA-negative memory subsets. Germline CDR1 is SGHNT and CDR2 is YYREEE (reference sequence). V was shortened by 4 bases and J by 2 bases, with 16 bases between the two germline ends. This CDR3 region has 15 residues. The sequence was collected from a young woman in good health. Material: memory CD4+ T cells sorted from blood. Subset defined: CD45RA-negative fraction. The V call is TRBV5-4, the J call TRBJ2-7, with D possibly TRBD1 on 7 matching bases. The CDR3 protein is CASSLGGTDPYEQYF. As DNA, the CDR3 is TGTGCCAGCAGCCTCGGCGGGACAGATCCCTACGAGCAGTACTTC. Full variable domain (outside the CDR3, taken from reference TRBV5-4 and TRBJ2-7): ETGVTQSPTHLIKTRGQQVTLRCSSQSGHNTVSWYQQALGQGPQFIFQYYREEENGRGNFPPRFSGLQFPNYSSELNVNALELDDSALYLCASSLGGTDPYEQYFGPGTRLTVT.